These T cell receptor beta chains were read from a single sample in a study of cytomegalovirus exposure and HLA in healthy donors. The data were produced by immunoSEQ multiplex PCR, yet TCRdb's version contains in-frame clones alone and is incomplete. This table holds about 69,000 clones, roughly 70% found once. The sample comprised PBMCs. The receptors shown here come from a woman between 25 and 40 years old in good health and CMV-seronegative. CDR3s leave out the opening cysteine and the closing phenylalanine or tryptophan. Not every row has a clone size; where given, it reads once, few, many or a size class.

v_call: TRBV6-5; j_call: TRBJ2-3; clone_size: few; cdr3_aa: ASSYSSSGGGDTQY
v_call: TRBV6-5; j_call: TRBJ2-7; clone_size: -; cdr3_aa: ASSLTGQGAYEQY
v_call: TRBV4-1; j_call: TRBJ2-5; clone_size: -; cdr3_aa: ASSQGGTGETQY
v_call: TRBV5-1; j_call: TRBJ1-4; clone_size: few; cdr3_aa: ASSLAGGTTNEKLF
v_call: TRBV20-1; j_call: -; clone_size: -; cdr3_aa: SAGQDEQY
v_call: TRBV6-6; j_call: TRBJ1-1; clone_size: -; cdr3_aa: ASRRDRGADTEAF
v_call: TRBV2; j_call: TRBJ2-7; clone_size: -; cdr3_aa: ASSRDRGSYEQY
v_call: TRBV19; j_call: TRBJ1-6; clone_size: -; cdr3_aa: ASSMLKSPLH
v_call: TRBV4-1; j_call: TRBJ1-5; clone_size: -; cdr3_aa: ASSRTPPGTGGNQPQH
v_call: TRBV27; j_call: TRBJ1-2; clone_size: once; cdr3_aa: ASSLSPARGYGYT
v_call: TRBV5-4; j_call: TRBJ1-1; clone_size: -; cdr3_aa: ASSLNRGPGTEAF
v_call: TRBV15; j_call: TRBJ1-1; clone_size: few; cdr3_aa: ATSRDLGAGGERRTEAF
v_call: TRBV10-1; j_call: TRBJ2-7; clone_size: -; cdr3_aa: ASSGGHGQGERYEQY
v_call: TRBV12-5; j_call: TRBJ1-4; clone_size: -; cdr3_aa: ASGLDSAGEKLF
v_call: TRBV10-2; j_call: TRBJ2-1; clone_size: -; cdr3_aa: ASSGPHRLDEQF
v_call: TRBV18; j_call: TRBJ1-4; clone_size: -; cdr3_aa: ASSPVTGEKLF
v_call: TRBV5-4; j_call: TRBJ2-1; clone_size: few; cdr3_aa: ASSSGTSAYNEQF
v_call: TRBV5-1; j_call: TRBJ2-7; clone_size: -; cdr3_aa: ASSQRLAGSYEQY
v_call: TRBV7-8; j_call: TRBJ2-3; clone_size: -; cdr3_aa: ASSARRGGTDTQY
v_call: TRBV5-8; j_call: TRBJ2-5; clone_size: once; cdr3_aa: ASSYPGLRETQY
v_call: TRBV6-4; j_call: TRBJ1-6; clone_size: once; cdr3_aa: ASSPGGTGRSPLH
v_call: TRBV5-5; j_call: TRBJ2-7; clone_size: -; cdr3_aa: AGKEGRGSYEQY
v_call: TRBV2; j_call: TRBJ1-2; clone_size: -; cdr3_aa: ASSVFLGDRAFGYT
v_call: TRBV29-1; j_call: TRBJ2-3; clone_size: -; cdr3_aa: SAVPAEFSTDTQY
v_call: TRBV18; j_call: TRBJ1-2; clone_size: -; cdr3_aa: ASSPQPTAPSYGYT
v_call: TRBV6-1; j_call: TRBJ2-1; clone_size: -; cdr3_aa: ASSDAGSYNEQF
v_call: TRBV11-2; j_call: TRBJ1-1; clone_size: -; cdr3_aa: ASSLGRLNTEAF
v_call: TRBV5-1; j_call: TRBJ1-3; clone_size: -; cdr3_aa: ASRVGDRAPSGNTIY
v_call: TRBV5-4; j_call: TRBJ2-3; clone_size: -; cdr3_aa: ASSPDSSTDTQY